This T cell receptor (beta chain) was documented in a study of Graves' ophthalmopathy and Graves' hyperthyroidism. Worth noting for this clonotype: One junction end does not reproduce the germline sequence, and a read error may be involved.

Amplified TCR beta CDR3 regions were obtained using RNA transcripts as template. RT-PCR in the first round used HTBI primers; a second-round multiplex PCR followed. TCRdb processed the multiplex PCR reads anew with MiXCR; each CDR3 protein has one entry. Here the sample spans more than 1,000,000 distinct CDR3 sequences, less than 45% being singletons. The CDR3 has 14 residues. CDR1 is LNHNV, CDR2 YYDKDF, per germline (reference sequence). Sequenced material: peripheral blood or thyroid tissue (not recorded which). This sequence was found in an adult man with Graves' hyperthyroidism. The chain combines TRBV15 with TRBJ1-5; no clear D. The CDR3 is CAASSERTTQPQHF. The CDR3 nucleotides read TGTGCCGCCAGCAGTGAGCGGACGACTCAGCCCCAGCATTTT.